Presented here are 26 T cell receptor beta chains from one specimen sequenced in a study of T cell changes during pregnancy in multiple sclerosis. Libraries were prepared by immunoSEQ multiplex PCR; TCRdb keeps only in-frame clonotypes and omits some of them. The data contain tens of thousands of clones, 85% to 95% of them singletons. The sequenced sample was CD4+ T cells from peripheral blood mononuclear cells, obtained in the second trimester of pregnancy. The receptors were gathered from a female donor with multiple sclerosis, enrolled in a pregnancy study.

The chain is built from TRBV14 and TRBJ1-1; 7 positions agree with TRBD1. The V gene end was trimmed by 5 bases and the J gene end by 4 bases; junction bases not matched to a gene: 4. Germline V gene sequence: CDR1 SGHDN, CDR2 FVKESK. There are 13 residues in the CDR3. The CDR3 loop is CASSSSGGTEAFF. The CDR3 DNA reads TGTGCCAGCAGCTCATCAGGGGGCACTGAAGCTTTCTTT.

The chain carries TRBV14 and TRBJ1-1; TRBD1 matches at 7 bases. The CDR3 consists of 13 residues. With V trimmed by 5 bases and J by 1 base, 1 base remained unmatched. Germline lookup yields CDR1 SGHDN and CDR2 FVKESK. CDR3 protein: CASSSGGNTEAFF. DNA of the CDR3: TGTGCCAGCAGCTCAGGGGGGAACACTGAAGCTTTCTTT.

V usage is TRBV5-1 and J usage is TRBJ1-4, with D possibly matching TRBD1 (5 bases). Germline values: CDR1 SGHRS, CDR2 YFSETQ. This CDR3 contains 14 residues. V lost 4 bases and J lost 2, with 9 bases in between. The CDR3 reads CASSPTETNEKLFF. In DNA form, the CDR3 reads TGCGCCAGCAGCCCGACAGAGACTAATGAAAAACTGTTTTTT.

This clone appeared once. The gene calls are TRBV19 and TRBJ1-4, with 11 bases matching TRBD1. Germline values: CDR1 LNHDA, CDR2 SQIVND (reference sequence). With V trimmed by 5 bases and J by 3 bases, 2 bases remained unmatched. The CDR3 has 15 residues. The CDR3 loop reads CASSPGQGANEKLFF. The CDR3, as DNA: TGTGCCAGTAGTCCGGGACAGGGGGCTAATGAAAAACTGTTTTTT.

V usage is TRBV9 and J usage is TRBJ2-3, with 13 nucleotides matching TRBD2. This CDR3 region has 16 residues. Germline V CDR1 and CDR2: SGDLS, YYNGEE. V shed 3 bases and J 4 bases; nucleotides not matched to a gene: 5. CDR3 DNA: TGTGCCAGCAGCGCCCGGACTAGCGGGGGCGCAGATACGCAGTATTTT. Translated, it gives CASSARTSGGADTQYF.

In this sample, this clone turned up once. The CDR3 spells CASSIGGGSTDTQYF. DNA for the CDR3: TGTGCCAGTAGTATAGGAGGGGGTAGCACAGATACGCAGTATTTT. The V gene is TRBV19, the J gene TRBJ2-3; maybe TRBD1 (6 bases). Trimming cost V 1 base and J 0 bases, with 8 bases left between them. This CDR3 spans 15 amino acids. The germline CDR1 and CDR2 sequences are LNHDA and SQIVND (reference sequence).

The chain employs TRBV9 and TRBJ2-7; D is unresolved. The CDR3 consists of 13 residues. With 0 bases removed from V and 5 bases from J, the gap between germline ends came to 9 bases. Per germline, CDR1 SGDLS and CDR2 YYNGEE. In nucleotides, the CDR3 is TGTGCCAGCAGCGTAGCGTCTGAGGACGAGCAGTACTTC. Amino acid sequence: CASSVASEDEQYF.

The rearrangement links TRBV1 to TRBJ2-2; TRBD1, as called in the table, went unchecked against the DNA. TRBV1 is listed as a pseudogene. This CDR3 is 15 amino acids long. The CDR3 bases are TGCACCAGCAGCCAGGTTGACAGTTACACCGGGGAGCTGTTTTTT. Encoded protein: CTSSQVDSYTGELFF.

The chain employs TRBV6-1 and TRBJ1-3; 9 bases line up with TRBD1. This CDR3 has 17 amino acids. Germline values: CDR1 MNHNS, CDR2 SASEGT. V shed 3 bases, J shed 3 bases, and the junction held 9 bases outside the gene matches. Written as DNA, the CDR3 is TGTGCCAGCAGTGAGAAGAGGACAGGGGTTTTTGGAAACACCATATATTTT. Protein sequence: CASSEKRTGVFGNTIYF.

The chain uses TRBV6-5 and TRBJ1-1; the D gene is possibly TRBD1 (6 bases). V was shortened by 7 bases and J by 5 bases, with 14 bases between the two germline ends. CDR1 and CDR2 from the germline V gene are MNHEY and SVGAGI. The CDR3 spans 13 residues. In DNA form, the CDR3 reads TGTGCCAGCACGGGGGGGGCTGGGACTGAAGCTTTCTTT. It is translated as CASTGGAGTEAFF.

The J gene is TRBJ1-3, the V gene TRBV14; 7 nucleotides match TRBD1. The V and J ends lost 3 bases and 1 base, in that order; junction bases with no gene match: 6. CDR3 size: 16 residues. Per the germline V gene, CDR1 is SGHDN and CDR2 is FVKESK. This CDR3 is CASSQRTGRSGNTIYF. The CDR3 DNA sequence: TGTGCCAGCAGCCAGAGGACAGGCAGATCTGGAAACACCATATATTTT.

This chain links TRBV5-1 with TRBJ2-3, with D tentatively TRBD1 (6 bases). Trimming removed 4 bases at V and 3 bases at J, with 9 bases between. The CDR3 has 13 residues. Germline V lookup: CDR1 SGHRS, CDR2 YFSETQ. The CDR3 loop is CASSGGRTDTQYF. CDR3 DNA sequence: TGCGCCAGCAGCGGGGGCAGGACAGATACGCAGTATTTT.

This clone was seen only once. This chain connects TRBV6-5 to TRBJ1-6; 7 bases align to TRBD1. V shed 2 bases and J 11 bases; nucleotides not matched to a gene: 6. Germline CDR1 MNHEY, CDR2 SVGAGI. This CDR3 comprises 14 residues. The CDR3 region is CASSYDRVNPPLHF. CDR3 coding DNA: TGTGCCAGCAGTTACGACAGGGTCAACCCACCCCTCCACTTT.

The chain combines TRBV29-1 with TRBJ1-5, with a weak D call TRBD1 (6 bases). The CDR3 is 12 residues long. Per the germline V gene, CDR1 is SQVTM and CDR2 is ANQGSEA. The V end lost 6 bases, the J end lost 0 bases, and 6 bases lay between the germline ends. CDR3 sequence: CSVRGSNQPQHF. CDR3 nucleotide sequence: TGCAGCGTCAGGGGTAGCAATCAGCCCCAGCATTTT.

This clone was counted a few times. The genes are TRBV7-9 and TRBJ1-4, with 8 bases aligning to TRBD1. The CDR3 is 15 amino acids. The trim removed 1 base at V and 8 bases at J, leaving 6 bases unmatched. Per the germline V gene, CDR1 is SEHNR and CDR2 is FQNEAQ (reference sequence). The CDR3 reads CASSLGTGQEEKLFF. The CDR3 bases are TGTGCCAGCAGCTTAGGGACAGGGCAGGAGGAAAAACTGTTTTTT.

CDR3 sequence: CASSTRRDRFFGYGYTF. DNA of the CDR3: TGTGCCAGCAGCACCCGACGGGACAGGTTCTTTGGCTATGGCTACACCTTC. The chain carries TRBV21-1 and TRBJ1-2; the table's D call TRBD1 went unverified against the DNA. TRBV21-1 is marked as a pseudogene. The CDR3 is 17 amino acids.

This clone is a singleton in its sample. This rearrangement joins TRBV19 to TRBJ2-3; 7 positions agree with TRBD1. J lost 0 bases, V lost 5 bases, and 14 bases had no gene match. CDR1 is LNHDA and CDR2 is SQIVND in the germline V gene (reference sequence). The CDR3 is 18 residues long. This CDR3 is CASSPETGSFASTDTQYF. The CDR3 DNA reads as TGTGCCAGTAGTCCAGAGACAGGGTCGTTTGCTAGCACAGATACGCAGTATTTT.

This clone was observed once. V gene TRBV19 combines with J gene TRBJ1-2, with TRBD1 identical over 10 bases. V trimming: 9 bases; J trimming: 4 bases; junction bases outside the gene matches: 8. Germline CDR1 reads LNHDA; CDR2 reads SQIVND (reference sequence). The CDR3 is made up of 14 amino acids. CDR3 nucleotides: TGTGCCAGCCAAGCGGGACAGGGGTTCTATGGCTACACCTTC. Translating gives CASQAGQGFYGYTF.

The rearrangement links TRBV6-6 to TRBJ1-6, with no clear D. This CDR3 is built from 14 residues. Germline V gene data show CDR1 as MNHNY and CDR2 as SVGAGI (reference sequence). Trimming removed 6 bases at V and 7 bases at J, with 13 bases between. DNA for the CDR3: TGTGCCAGCAGCCTCGACTACGTGAATTCACCCCTCCACTTT. It encodes CASSLDYVNSPLHF.

This chain links TRBV9 with TRBJ1-4; 9 positions agree with TRBD1. V lost 10 bases, J lost 4 bases, and 5 bases stayed unmatched. The CDR3 sequence is 13 residues long. Germline lookup yields CDR1 SGDLS and CDR2 YYNGEE. DNA for the CDR3: TGTGCCTCACAGGGACAGGGTAATGAAAAACTGTTTTTT. Its protein product is CASQGQGNEKLFF.

The chain has TRBV19 and TRBJ1-2; 7 bases agree with TRBD1. The CDR3 has 14 amino acids. Germline CDR1 and CDR2: LNHDA and SQIVND (reference sequence). The trim removed 0 bases at V and 2 bases at J, leaving 0 bases unmatched. The CDR3 region is CASSIEGQNYGYTF. The CDR3 bases are TGTGCCAGTAGTATAGAGGGACAGAACTATGGCTACACCTTC.

The rearrangement joins TRBV2 to TRBJ2-4, with TRBD1 identical over 7 bases. The CDR3 totals 17 residues. The ends lost 5 bases at V and 7 bases at J; junction bases unmatched: 17. Germline V gene lookup returns CDR1 SNHLY and CDR2 FYNNEI. CDR3 protein: CASSPVDRPWESNIQYF. The CDR3 bases are TGTGCCAGCAGTCCCGTGGACAGGCCCTGGGAGAGTAACATTCAGTACTTC.

The chain uses TRBV5-1 and TRBJ2-5; D might be TRBD1 (6 bases). The CDR3 has 16 residues. Germline V gives CDR1 SGHRS, CDR2 YFSETQ. V was shortened by 0 bases and J by 0 bases, with 12 bases between the two germline ends. The CDR3 protein is CASSLGPTGYQETQYF. The DNA for the CDR3 is TGCGCCAGCAGCTTGGGGCCAACAGGGTACCAAGAGACCCAGTACTTC.

The CDR3: CASSRLEETQYF. DNA for the CDR3: TGTGCCAGCAGCCGACTGGAAGAGACCCAGTACTTC. J is TRBJ2-5 and V is TRBV5-6; D not certain. V was clipped by 4 bases and J by 3 bases, with 7 bases between them. The CDR3 has 12 residues. The germline CDR1 and CDR2 sequences are SGHDT and YYEEEE.

This clone was observed once. CDR3 residues: CASSVGGQGNSPLHF. In nucleotides, the CDR3 is TGCGCCAGCAGCGTAGGGGGACAGGGGAATTCACCCCTCCACTTT. V gene TRBV5-1 combines with J gene TRBJ1-6, with TRBD1 matching over 10 bases. CDR1 is SGHRS, CDR2 YFSETQ, per germline. Losses at the gene ends were 4 bases for V and 7 bases for J; bases not matched to a gene: 5. This CDR3 has 15 amino acids.

The genes are TRBV2 and TRBJ1-5; 7 bases align to TRBD1. The length of the CDR3 is 15 residues. J lost 0 bases, V lost 6 bases, and 5 bases had no gene match. The germline V gene has CDR1 SNHLY and CDR2 FYNNEI. DNA of the CDR3: TGTGCCAGCAGGGACAGGCCCTATAGCAATCAGCCCCAGCATTTT. As protein: CASRDRPYSNQPQHF.